The clone carrying this TCR beta chain was detected only a few times. The antigen remains unidentified. Using its own MiXCR run on the 5' RACE reads, TCRdb lists one record per CDR3 protein. The sample includes about 840,000 distinct CDR3 sequences, 12% of them seen just once. This record comes from a study of CD8 T cells in ankylosing spondylitis. Germline CDR1 and CDR2: SGHRS and YFSETQ. This CDR3 spans 15 amino acids. J lost 8 bases, V lost 3 bases, and 5 bases had no gene match. Study-wide results and limits: Disease-linked clones had a CD8+ phenotype and relatively low frequency in peripheral blood. Among TCR beta sequences, a motif of eight or nine highly homologous variants appeared characteristic of ankylosing spondylitis blood.

The genes are TRBV5-1 and TRBJ2-1, with 13 positions matching TRBD2. This clonotype originated in a male donor with ankylosing spondylitis. The sample comprised blood, either unsorted or a sorted T cell fraction (not recorded which). CDR3 nucleotides: TGCGCCAGCAGCTCCACTAGCGGGAGGGCCCATGAGCAGTTCTTC. Its translation is CASSSTSGRAHEQFF.